Listed below are T cell receptor beta chains from one sample, sequenced in a study of identical twins. TCRdb used MiXCR to reprocess the 5' RACE reads, holding one entry per CDR3 protein. Found here are around 450,000 distinct CDR3 sequences, 13% to 15% of them singletons; the top ten hold about 0.52%. These same data were also listed under a study on yellow fever vaccine responses in identical twins.

The sample comprised CD4+ T cells sorted from blood. Source of these receptors: a woman younger than 30 in good health. Each CDR3 is given with its conserved first and last residue. Each record gives: V gene, D gene, clone size, J gene, CDR3 protein, CDR3 DNA. A D gene is named only where the DNA matches it firmly. Clone size is not always given. Where it is, it says once, few, many or a class for expanded clones.

V gene: TRBV3-1
D gene: .
clone size: few
J gene: TRBJ1-4
CDR3 protein: CASSQAGLAATNEKLFF
CDR3 DNA: TGTGCCAGCAGCCAAGCGGGGTTAGCTGCAACTAATGAAAAACTGTTTTTT

V gene: TRBV10-2
D gene: .
clone size: .
J gene: TRBJ2-5
CDR3 protein: CASSDLIQKETQYF
CDR3 DNA: TGCGCCAGCAGTGATCTTATTCAGAAAGAGACCCAGTACTTC

V gene: TRBV28
D gene: .
clone size: few
J gene: TRBJ2-6
CDR3 protein: CASSLYASGANVLTF
CDR3 DNA: TGTGCCAGCAGTTTATATGCCTCCGGGGCCAACGTCCTGACTTTC

V gene: TRBV5-4
D gene: .
clone size: few
J gene: TRBJ1-5
CDR3 protein: CASSLGLGIASGQPQHF
CDR3 DNA: TGTGCCAGCAGCTTGGGGTTAGGGATCGCGTCTGGACAGCCCCAGCATTTT

V gene: TRBV27
D gene: .
clone size: .
J gene: TRBJ2-3
CDR3 protein: CASSSRPPDTQYF
CDR3 DNA: TGTGCCAGCAGCTCACGGCCCCCAGATACGCAGTATTTT

V gene: TRBV20-1
D gene: TRBD1
clone size: few
J gene: TRBJ2-1
CDR3 protein: CSASKGQGSYNEQFF
CDR3 DNA: TGCAGTGCTAGTAAAGGACAGGGATCCTACAATGAGCAGTTCTTC

V gene: TRBV3-1
D gene: TRBD2
clone size: few
J gene: TRBJ2-7
CDR3 protein: CASAREVSYEQYF
CDR3 DNA: TGTGCCAGCGCGCGGGAGGTTAGCTACGAGCAGTACTTC

V gene: TRBV4-3
D gene: .
clone size: few
J gene: TRBJ2-5
CDR3 protein: CASSSLGERQETQYF
CDR3 DNA: TGCGCCAGCAGCTCCTTAGGGGAGAGACAAGAGACCCAGTACTTC

V gene: TRBV2
D gene: .
clone size: few
J gene: TRBJ1-5
CDR3 protein: CASSRDSGSQPQHF
CDR3 DNA: TGTGCCAGCAGCAGGGACTCGGGGAGTCAGCCCCAGCATTTT

V gene: TRBV6-5
D gene: .
clone size: .
J gene: TRBJ2-7
CDR3 protein: CASSSRTVSYEQYF
CDR3 DNA: TGTGCCAGCAGTTCCCGGACGGTCTCCTACGAGCAGTACTTC

V gene: TRBV6-1
D gene: .
clone size: few
J gene: TRBJ2-1
CDR3 protein: CASTTRGEGRDEQFF
CDR3 DNA: TGTGCCAGCACCACAAGGGGGGAGGGACGGGATGAGCAGTTCTTC

V gene: TRBV5-4
D gene: TRBD2
clone size: .
J gene: TRBJ2-1
CDR3 protein: CASSLGGPGTSGRNEQFF
CDR3 DNA: TGTGCCAGCAGCCTGGGGGGGCCCGGGACTAGCGGGAGAAATGAGCAGTTCTTC

V gene: TRBV7-9
D gene: .
clone size: .
J gene: TRBJ2-1
CDR3 protein: CASSHRDEFSYNEQFF
CDR3 DNA: TGTGCCAGCAGTCACCGGGACGAGTTCTCCTACAATGAGCAGTTCTTC

V gene: TRBV3-1
D gene: .
clone size: .
J gene: TRBJ1-6
CDR3 protein: CASSQVIESPLHF
CDR3 DNA: TGTGCCAGCAGCCAAGTCATTGAGTCACCCCTCCACTTT

V gene: TRBV20-1
D gene: TRBD1
clone size: .
J gene: TRBJ1-2
CDR3 protein: CSAPGQGVYGYTF
CDR3 DNA: TGCAGTGCTCCGGGACAGGGAGTCTATGGCTACACCTTC

V gene: TRBV5-6
D gene: TRBD1
clone size: .
J gene: TRBJ2-7
CDR3 protein: CASSPPRTGKYEQYF
CDR3 DNA: TGTGCCAGCAGCCCCCCGAGGACAGGGAAATACGAGCAGTACTTC

V gene: TRBV7-2
D gene: TRBD1
clone size: .
J gene: TRBJ1-1
CDR3 protein: CASSLATGALNTEAFF
CDR3 DNA: TGTGCCAGCAGCTTAGCGACAGGGGCCCTGAACACTGAAGCTTTCTTT

V gene: TRBV5-1
D gene: TRBD2
clone size: many
J gene: TRBJ2-1
CDR3 protein: CASIGSGPNNEQFF
CDR3 DNA: TGCGCCAGCATTGGTAGCGGGCCTAACAATGAGCAGTTCTTC

V gene: TRBV12-3/TRBV12-4
D gene: TRBD1
clone size: .
J gene: TRBJ1-4
CDR3 protein: CASSLRQGKDEKLFF
CDR3 DNA: TGTGCCAGCAGTCTTCGACAGGGGAAAGATGAAAAACTGTTTTTT

V gene: TRBV28
D gene: .
clone size: few
J gene: TRBJ2-7
CDR3 protein: CASSLRAGQRYF
CDR3 DNA: TGTGCCAGCAGTCTTAGGGCCGGACAGAGATACTTC

V gene: TRBV5-1
D gene: .
clone size: many
J gene: TRBJ2-1
CDR3 protein: CASSPPSNEQFF
CDR3 DNA: TGTGCCAGCAGCCCCCCCTCCAATGAGCAGTTCTTC

V gene: TRBV7-2
D gene: .
clone size: many
J gene: TRBJ2-4
CDR3 protein: CASSPVPTKLAKNIQYF
CDR3 DNA: TGTGCCAGCAGCCCCGTACCGACTAAACTAGCCAAAAACATTCAGTACTTC

V gene: TRBV14
D gene: .
clone size: .
J gene: TRBJ1-4
CDR3 protein: CASSLGDIEGEKLFF
CDR3 DNA: TGTGCCAGCAGCCTCGGGGACATAGAAGGTGAAAAACTGTTTTTT

V gene: TRBV4-2
D gene: .
clone size: .
J gene: TRBJ2-7
CDR3 protein: CASSQGGSREQYF
CDR3 DNA: TGTGCCAGCAGCCAAGGCGGGTCTAGGGAGCAGTACTTC

V gene: TRBV5-1
D gene: TRBD1
clone size: .
J gene: TRBJ2-5
CDR3 protein: CASSPTGGDSETQYF
CDR3 DNA: TGCGCCAGCAGCCCTACAGGGGGCGACTCGGAGACCCAGTACTTC

V gene: TRBV4-1
D gene: .
clone size: few
J gene: TRBJ1-1
CDR3 protein: CASSQDRDGQNTEAFF
CDR3 DNA: TGCGCCAGCAGCCAAGATCGGGATGGACAGAACACTGAAGCTTTCTTT

V gene: TRBV5-6
D gene: TRBD1
clone size: .
J gene: TRBJ1-1
CDR3 protein: CAISPGTGGFTEAFF
CDR3 DNA: TGTGCCATCAGCCCCGGGACAGGGGGCTTCACTGAAGCTTTCTTT

V gene: TRBV4-3
D gene: .
clone size: few
J gene: TRBJ2-1
CDR3 protein: CASSQEARHNEQFF
CDR3 DNA: TGCGCCAGCAGCCAAGAGGCCCGGCACAATGAGCAGTTCTTC

V gene: TRBV9
D gene: .
clone size: .
J gene: TRBJ2-7
CDR3 protein: CASSPRYDRTYEQYF
CDR3 DNA: TGTGCCAGCAGCCCGCGATATGACAGGACCTACGAGCAGTACTTC

V gene: TRBV3-1
D gene: .
clone size: .
J gene: TRBJ2-2
CDR3 protein: CASSQEGRLTGELFF
CDR3 DNA: TGTGCCAGCAGCCAAGAGGGAAGGTTGACCGGGGAGCTGTTTTTT

V gene: TRBV29-1
D gene: TRBD2
clone size: few
J gene: TRBJ2-2
CDR3 protein: CSVTARGLATSNTGELFF
CDR3 DNA: TGCAGCGTCACCGCCCGTGGACTAGCGACATCGAACACCGGGGAGCTGTTTTTT

V gene: TRBV18
D gene: .
clone size: .
J gene: TRBJ1-1
CDR3 protein: CASSPGVNTEAFF
CDR3 DNA: TGTGCCAGCTCACCGGGTGTGAACACTGAAGCTTTCTTT

V gene: TRBV29-1
D gene: TRBD2
clone size: .
J gene: TRBJ2-7
CDR3 protein: CSAGGFRAYEQYF
CDR3 DNA: TGCAGCGCCGGGGGGTTCAGAGCCTACGAGCAGTACTTC

V gene: TRBV4-3
D gene: .
clone size: few
J gene: TRBJ2-7
CDR3 protein: CASSQEGPGPYEQYF
CDR3 DNA: TGCGCCAGCAGCCAAGAGGGTCCAGGGCCCTACGAGCAGTACTTC

V gene: TRBV2
D gene: .
clone size: .
J gene: TRBJ2-7
CDR3 protein: CASTNPMGPERYEQYF
CDR3 DNA: TGTGCCAGCACCAACCCCATGGGTCCCGAACGATACGAGCAGTACTTC

V gene: TRBV9
D gene: .
clone size: .
J gene: TRBJ2-1
CDR3 protein: CASSVKSGGDEQFF
CDR3 DNA: TGTGCCAGCAGCGTAAAGTCGGGGGGCGATGAGCAGTTCTTC

V gene: TRBV19
D gene: .
clone size: few
J gene: TRBJ2-3
CDR3 protein: CASSPDRASTDTQYF
CDR3 DNA: TGTGCCAGTAGCCCCGACAGAGCTAGCACAGATACGCAGTATTTT

V gene: TRBV9
D gene: .
clone size: .
J gene: TRBJ2-7
CDR3 protein: CASSTWDSAYEQYF
CDR3 DNA: TGTGCCAGCAGCACCTGGGACTCCGCCTACGAGCAGTACTTC

V gene: TRBV7-2
D gene: .
clone size: few
J gene: TRBJ2-3
CDR3 protein: CASSLLLGGAPTDTQYF
CDR3 DNA: TGTGCCAGCAGCTTATTGTTAGGCGGGGCCCCCACAGATACGCAGTATTTT

V gene: TRBV5-6
D gene: TRBD1
clone size: few
J gene: TRBJ2-5
CDR3 protein: CASNGDRGNWKETQYF
CDR3 DNA: TGTGCCAGCAATGGGGACAGGGGAAATTGGAAAGAGACCCAGTACTTC

V gene: TRBV11-1
D gene: TRBD2
clone size: few
J gene: TRBJ2-1
CDR3 protein: CASNTGLAGGLASYNEQFF
CDR3 DNA: TGTGCCAGCAACACCGGACTAGCGGGGGGACTCGCCTCCTACAATGAGCAGTTCTTC

V gene: TRBV6-2/TRBV6-3
D gene: TRBD2
clone size: few
J gene: TRBJ2-3
CDR3 protein: CASSRLAGGSDTQYF
CDR3 DNA: TGTGCCAGCAGTCGACTAGCGGGAGGCTCAGATACGCAGTATTTT

V gene: TRBV5-1
D gene: TRBD2
clone size: few
J gene: TRBJ2-3
CDR3 protein: CASSLVTSGRGGSTDTQYF
CDR3 DNA: TGCGCCAGCAGCTTGGTCACTAGCGGGAGAGGGGGCAGCACAGATACGCAGTATTTT

V gene: TRBV7-9
D gene: .
clone size: few
J gene: TRBJ1-1
CDR3 protein: CASSRGDWETEAFF
CDR3 DNA: TGTGCCAGCAGCCGAGGCGATTGGGAGACTGAAGCTTTCTTT

V gene: TRBV2
D gene: TRBD1
clone size: .
J gene: TRBJ2-1
CDR3 protein: CASTRQGLYNEQFF
CDR3 DNA: TGTGCCAGCACCCGACAGGGATTATACAATGAGCAGTTCTTC

V gene: TRBV5-1
D gene: .
clone size: .
J gene: TRBJ2-3
CDR3 protein: CASSPLVSGGTTQYF
CDR3 DNA: TGCGCCAGCAGCCCCCTAGTGAGCGGTGGAACCACGCAGTATTTT

V gene: TRBV6-2/TRBV6-3
D gene: .
clone size: .
J gene: TRBJ2-3
CDR3 protein: CASSYSSGNVDTQYF
CDR3 DNA: TGTGCCAGCAGTTACTCGAGTGGGAATGTAGATACGCAGTATTTT